This is a list of T cell receptor beta chains from one sample in a study of cytomegalovirus exposure and HLA in healthy donors. Method: immunoSEQ multiplex PCR; TCRdb's copy keeps in-frame clones and lacks some. The table has roughly 260,000 clones, approximately 85% seen once; the top ten hold 1.5% to 2%. The sample consisted of PBMCs. Receptors originate from a woman aged 40 to 50 in good health and CMV-seropositive. Each CDR3 is given with its conserved first and last residue. A D gene is named only where the DNA matches it firmly. Clone size appears in some rows only: once, few, many, or a class for an expanded clone.

abundance: NA; d_gene: NA; v_gene: TRBV19; len: 13; j_gene: TRBJ1-3; CDR3aa: CASSKGVGNTIYF; CDR3nt: TGTGCCAGTAGTAAGGGGGTTGGAAACACCATATATTTT
abundance: NA; d_gene: NA; v_gene: TRBV5-6; len: 12; j_gene: TRBJ2-1; CDR3aa: CASNRGGNEQFF; CDR3nt: TGTGCCAGCAACAGGGGGGGGAATGAGCAGTTCTTC
abundance: NA; d_gene: NA; v_gene: TRBV5-6; len: 13; j_gene: TRBJ1-5; CDR3aa: CASSLGWAQPQHF; CDR3nt: TGTGCCAGCAGCTTGGGATGGGCTCAGCCCCAGCATTTT
abundance: NA; d_gene: TRBD2; v_gene: TRBV30; len: 15; j_gene: TRBJ2-3; CDR3aa: CAWSPLADGTDTQYF; CDR3nt: TGTGCCTGGAGTCCCCTAGCGGACGGGACAGATACGCAGTATTTT
abundance: NA; d_gene: NA; v_gene: TRBV7-8; len: 13; j_gene: TRBJ2-7; CDR3aa: CAVSGGNSYEQYF; CDR3nt: TGTGCCGTCTCGGGCGGGAACTCCTACGAGCAGTACTTC
abundance: NA; d_gene: TRBD1; v_gene: TRBV5-4; len: 17; j_gene: TRBJ2-3; CDR3aa: CASSPTDRVALTDTQYF; CDR3nt: TGTGCCAGCAGCCCTACTGACAGGGTAGCCCTCACAGATACGCAGTATTTT
abundance: NA; d_gene: TRBD2; v_gene: TRBV6-5; len: 14; j_gene: TRBJ2-7; CDR3aa: CASRSSGRAYEQYF; CDR3nt: TGTGCCAGCAGGAGTAGCGGGAGGGCCTACGAGCAGTACTTC
abundance: once; d_gene: NA; v_gene: TRBV7-2; len: 16; j_gene: TRBJ2-4; CDR3aa: CASSFGPGLAKNIQYF; CDR3nt: TGTGCCAGCAGCTTTGGGCCAGGACTAGCCAAAAACATTCAGTACTTC
abundance: NA; d_gene: NA; v_gene: TRBV11-3; len: 15; j_gene: TRBJ2-1; CDR3aa: CASSLIATAYNEQFF; CDR3nt: TGTGCCAGCAGCTTAATAGCGACTGCCTACAATGAGCAGTTCTTC
abundance: NA; d_gene: TRBD2; v_gene: TRBV28; len: 13; j_gene: TRBJ2-7; CDR3aa: CASSLGGNNEQYF; CDR3nt: TGTGCCAGCAGTTTGGGGGGGAACAACGAGCAGTACTTC
abundance: once; d_gene: NA; v_gene: TRBV7-2; len: 16; j_gene: TRBJ1-2; CDR3aa: CASSLSSELANYGYTF; CDR3nt: TGTGCCAGCAGCTTATCCTCTGAATTAGCTAACTATGGCTACACCTTC
abundance: NA; d_gene: TRBD1; v_gene: TRBV29-1; len: 12; j_gene: TRBJ2-7; CDR3aa: CSVAGQGFEQYF; CDR3nt: TGCAGCGTAGCCGGACAGGGGTTCGAGCAGTACTTC
abundance: NA; d_gene: NA; v_gene: TRBV10-3; len: 13; j_gene: TRBJ1-1; CDR3aa: CAISGSVSTEAFF; CDR3nt: TGTGCCATCAGCGGGAGTGTGAGCACTGAAGCTTTCTTT
abundance: NA; d_gene: NA; v_gene: TRBV13; len: 13; j_gene: TRBJ2-7; CDR3aa: CASSLDRDYEQYF; CDR3nt: TGTGCCAGCAGCTTAGACAGGGACTACGAGCAGTACTTC
abundance: NA; d_gene: TRBD2; v_gene: TRBV19; len: 16; j_gene: TRBJ2-1; CDR3aa: CASSKEAGAIVNEQFF; CDR3nt: TGTGCCAGTAGTAAAGAAGCGGGAGCTATTGTAAATGAGCAGTTCTTC
abundance: NA; d_gene: NA; v_gene: TRBV28; len: 11; j_gene: TRBJ1-2; CDR3aa: CASSSQLRYTF; CDR3nt: TGTGCCAGCAGTTCCCAGTTGCGCTACACCTTC
abundance: NA; d_gene: NA; v_gene: TRBV25-1; len: 14; j_gene: TRBJ1-4; CDR3aa: CASSVRTHNEKLFF; CDR3nt: TGTGCCAGCAGTGTCAGGACTCATAATGAAAAACTGTTTTTT
abundance: NA; d_gene: TRBD2; v_gene: TRBV18; len: 15; j_gene: TRBJ2-7; CDR3aa: CASSPPGRSSYEQYF; CDR3nt: TGTGCCAGCTCACCACCCGGGAGGAGCTCCTACGAGCAGTACTTC
abundance: NA; d_gene: TRBD1; v_gene: TRBV30; len: 21; j_gene: TRBJ1-4; CDR3aa: CAWSVAPRWTGGRSTNEKLFF; CDR3nt: TGTGCCTGGAGTGTCGCCCCCCGGTGGACAGGGGGCAGGTCCACTAATGAAAAACTGTTTTTT
abundance: NA; d_gene: NA; v_gene: TRBV15; len: 15; j_gene: TRBJ1-2; CDR3aa: CATSRDLRDNYGYTF; CDR3nt: TGTGCCACCAGCAGAGATTTGCGGGATAACTATGGCTACACCTTC
abundance: NA; d_gene: NA; v_gene: TRBV29-1; len: 13; j_gene: TRBJ1-1; CDR3aa: CSGSDRMNTEAFF; CDR3nt: TGCAGCGGTTCTGACAGGATGAACACTGAAGCTTTCTTT
abundance: NA; d_gene: NA; v_gene: TRBV30; len: 13; j_gene: TRBJ2-7; CDR3aa: CAWSGRPHYEQYF; CDR3nt: TGTGCCTGGAGTGGGCGGCCGCACTACGAGCAGTACTTC
abundance: once; d_gene: NA; v_gene: TRBV7-2; len: 13; j_gene: TRBJ2-3; CDR3aa: CASSGYREDTQYF; CDR3nt: TGTGCCAGCAGCGGGTACAGGGAAGATACGCAGTATTTT
abundance: NA; d_gene: NA; v_gene: TRBV15; len: 13; j_gene: TRBJ2-7; CDR3aa: CATSGGHLYEQYF; CDR3nt: TGTGCCACCAGCGGTGGACACCTCTACGAGCAGTACTTC
abundance: NA; d_gene: NA; v_gene: TRBV9; len: 14; j_gene: TRBJ2-5; CDR3aa: CASSVGQTGETQYF; CDR3nt: TGTGCCAGCAGCGTAGGGCAAACGGGGGAGACCCAGTACTTC
abundance: NA; d_gene: NA; v_gene: TRBV28; len: 12; j_gene: TRBJ2-4; CDR3aa: CASTDQDYSQYF; CDR3nt: TGTGCCAGCACCGACCAGGATTACAGTCAGTACTTC
abundance: NA; d_gene: NA; v_gene: TRBV28; len: 15; j_gene: TRBJ1-5; CDR3aa: CASRVGHFSNQPQHF; CDR3nt: TGTGCCAGCAGGGTCGGACATTTTAGCAATCAGCCCCAGCATTTT
abundance: NA; d_gene: NA; v_gene: TRBV18; len: 14; j_gene: TRBJ1-1; CDR3aa: CASSRAQGTTEAFF; CDR3nt: TGTGCCAGCTCACGGGCACAGGGAACCACTGAAGCTTTCTTT
abundance: NA; d_gene: NA; v_gene: TRBV7-9; len: 13; j_gene: TRBJ1-4; CDR3aa: CASTGQSNEKLFF; CDR3nt: TGTGCCAGCACAGGGCAATCGAATGAAAAACTGTTTTTT
abundance: NA; d_gene: NA; v_gene: TRBV7-9; len: 15; j_gene: TRBJ2-6; CDR3aa: CASSFRASGANVLTF; CDR3nt: TGTGCCAGCAGTTTCCGCGCCTCTGGGGCCAACGTCCTGACTTTC
abundance: NA; d_gene: NA; v_gene: TRBV11-2; len: 17; j_gene: TRBJ2-2; CDR3aa: CASSPLTWRGNTGELFF; CDR3nt: TGTGCCAGCAGCCCCTTGACGTGGCGGGGGAACACCGGGGAGCTGTTTTTT
abundance: NA; d_gene: NA; v_gene: TRBV6-1; len: 16; j_gene: TRBJ1-5; CDR3aa: CASSEAVGDFNQPQHF; CDR3nt: TGTGCCAGCAGTGAAGCGGTAGGGGACTTCAACCAGCCCCAGCATTTT
abundance: few; d_gene: TRBD1; v_gene: TRBV6-6; len: 16; j_gene: TRBJ1-4; CDR3aa: CASSYWDRATNEKLFF; CDR3nt: TGTGCCAGCAGTTACTGGGACAGAGCAACTAATGAAAAACTGTTTTTT
abundance: NA; d_gene: NA; v_gene: TRBV29-1; len: 14; j_gene: TRBJ2-2; CDR3aa: CSALRPGNTGELFF; CDR3nt: TGCAGCGCCTTAAGGCCAGGGAACACCGGGGAGCTGTTTTTT
abundance: NA; d_gene: TRBD1; v_gene: TRBV28; len: 16; j_gene: TRBJ2-2; CDR3aa: CASSQTDRGRNGELFF; CDR3nt: TGTGCCAGCAGTCAAACAGACAGGGGGCGCAACGGGGAGCTGTTTTTT
abundance: NA; d_gene: NA; v_gene: TRBV4-3; len: 14; j_gene: TRBJ2-3; CDR3aa: CASSSRERTDTQYF; CDR3nt: TGCGCCAGCAGCTCCCGAGAGCGGACAGATACGCAGTATTTT
abundance: NA; d_gene: NA; v_gene: TRBV7-7; len: 14; j_gene: TRBJ2-5; CDR3aa: CASSLVGDEETQYF; CDR3nt: TGTGCCAGCAGCTTAGTGGGAGATGAAGAGACCCAGTACTTC
abundance: NA; d_gene: TRBD2; v_gene: TRBV19; len: 14; j_gene: TRBJ2-5; CDR3aa: CASSITSGPETQYF; CDR3nt: TGTGCCAGTAGTATCACTAGCGGGCCGGAGACCCAGTACTTC
abundance: few; d_gene: TRBD2; v_gene: TRBV27; len: 19; j_gene: TRBJ2-6; CDR3aa: CASSQLAGGPLSGANVLTF; CDR3nt: TGTGCCAGCAGCCAACTAGCGGGAGGTCCCCTCTCTGGGGCCAACGTCCTGACTTTC